These 8 T cell receptor beta chains share one sample of origin, sequenced in a study of T-cell memory formation after mild COVID-19. TCRdb re-called the 5' RACE reads through MiXCR, storing one row per CDR3 protein. Found here are under 350,000 distinct CDR3 sequences, around 16% of them singletons; the top ten hold 22%. Material for sequencing was PBMCs or a T cell subset sorted from them (not recorded which). The origin of the receptors is a man aged 18-30 years who had mild COVID-19 (a few samples of this study predate the infection). Cell type and time point are not known.

The chain has TRBV4-3 and TRBJ1-2, with D possibly being TRBD1 (5 bases). With 0 bases removed from V and 1 base from J, the gap between germline ends came to 9 bases. Germline V gene data show CDR1 as LGHNA and CDR2 as YSLEER. The CDR3 runs to 15 residues. CDR3 bases: TGCGCCAGCAGCCAAGATCGGGGCAGTAACTATGGCTACACCTTC. It is translated as CASSQDRGSNYGYTF.

Only a few counts were recorded for this clonotype. V is TRBV11-2 and J is TRBJ2-1; D gene uncertain. Trimming took off 0 bases at V and 6 bases at J, with 3 bases between the two ends. CDR1 SGHAT and CDR2 FQNNGV come from the germline V gene. The CDR3 totals 12 residues. In nucleotides, the CDR3 is TGTGCCAGCAGCTTAGATTCCAATGAGCAGTTCTTC. Translation gives CASSLDSNEQFF.

This clonotype was counted only a few times. The gene calls are TRBV3-1 and TRBJ1-6; TRBD1 might be the D (5 bases). The V end lost 4 bases, the J end lost 8 bases, and 12 bases lay between the germline ends. Germline V lookup: CDR1 LGHDT, CDR2 YNNKEL (reference sequence). The CDR3 consists of 14 residues. CDR3 in amino acids: CASSPQAADSPLHF. DNA of the CDR3: TGTGCCAGCAGCCCACAGGCCGCGGATTCACCCCTCCACTTT.

This chain links TRBV7-2 with TRBJ1-5; no definite D call. Germline CDR1 reads SGHTA; CDR2 reads FQGNSA. The length of the CDR3 is 13 residues. Trimming stripped 5 bases from V and 5 bases from J, with 10 bases between. This CDR3 is CASSTWRDQPQHF. The CDR3, as DNA: TGTGCCAGCAGCACATGGAGGGATCAGCCCCAGCATTTT. The full variable domain, completed using reference TRBV7-2 and TRBJ1-5, is GAGVSQSPSNKVTEKGKDVELRCDPISGHTALYWYRQSLGQGLEFLIYFQGNSAPDKSGLPSDRFSAERTGGSVSTLTIQRTQQEDSAVYLCASSTWRDQPQHFGDGTRLSIL.

The genes are TRBV20-1 and TRBJ2-7; TRBD2 might be the D (6 bases). This CDR3 is 13 amino acids long. Deletions cut 5 bases from V and 5 bases from J, with 16 bases between. Germline V lookup: CDR1 DFQATT, CDR2 SNEGSKA (reference sequence). DNA of the CDR3: TGCAGTGCTTCGCCGGGACTGTCGAACGAGCAGTACTTC. It codes for CSASPGLSNEQYF.

This clonotype occurred a few times. The CDR3 sequence is CASSLTGLGGWSTDTQYF. The CDR3 coding sequence is TGTGCCAGCAGCTTAACCGGGTTGGGAGGGTGGAGCACAGATACGCAGTATTTT. V is TRBV7-3 and J is TRBJ2-3, with TRBD2 identical over 7 bases. The CDR3 contains 18 residues. Germline trimming cut 0 bases from V and 0 bases from J; bases unmatched to any gene: 9. Germline values: CDR1 SGHTA, CDR2 FQGTGA. The complete variable domain, with remaining parts taken from reference TRBV7-3 and TRBJ2-3, reads GAGVSQTPSNKVTEKGKYVELRCDPISGHTALYWYRQSLGQGPEFLIYFQGTGAADDSGLPNDRFFAVRPEGSVSTLKIQRTERGDSAVYLCASSLTGLGGWSTDTQYFGPGTRLTVL.

This clonotype occurred many times. The chain carries TRBV13 and TRBJ2-2; no firm D call. Germline CDR1 and CDR2: PRHDT and FYEKMQ (reference sequence). Trimming cost V 3 bases and J 7 bases, with 6 bases left between them. The CDR3 covers 12 residues. For the CDR3, the DNA is TGTGCCAGCAGCTTCATGGGCGGGGAGCTGTTTTTT. Translated: CASSFMGGELFF.

The V and J genes are TRBV5-5 and TRBJ1-2, with 7 bases that match TRBD1. The junction had 8 bases not matched to a gene; V was cut back by 1 base and J by 8 bases. Germline V gene data show CDR1 as SGHKS and CDR2 as YYEKEE (reference sequence). The CDR3 extends over 14 amino acids. CDR3 loop: CASSLRQGLGGYTF. The CDR3 region has the DNA TGTGCCAGCAGCTTGCGACAGGGTCTGGGAGGCTACACCTTC.